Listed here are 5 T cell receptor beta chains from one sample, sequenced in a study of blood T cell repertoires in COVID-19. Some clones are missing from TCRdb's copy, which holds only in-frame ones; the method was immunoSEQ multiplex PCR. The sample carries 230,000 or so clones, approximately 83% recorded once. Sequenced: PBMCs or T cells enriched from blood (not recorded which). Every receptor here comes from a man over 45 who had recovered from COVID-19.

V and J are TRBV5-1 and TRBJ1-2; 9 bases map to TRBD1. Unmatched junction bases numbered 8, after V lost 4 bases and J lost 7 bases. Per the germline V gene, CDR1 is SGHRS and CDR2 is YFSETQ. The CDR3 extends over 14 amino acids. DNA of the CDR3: TGCGCCAGCAGCGAGGGGGACAGGGAGGGTGGCTACACCTTC. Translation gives CASSEGDREGGYTF.

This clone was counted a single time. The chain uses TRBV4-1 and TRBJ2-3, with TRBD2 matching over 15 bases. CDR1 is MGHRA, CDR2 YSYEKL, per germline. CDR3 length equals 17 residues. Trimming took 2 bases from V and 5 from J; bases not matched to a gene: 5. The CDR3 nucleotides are TGCGCCAGCAGCCAAACCGGGACTAGCGGGAGGTTAGATACGCAGTATTTT. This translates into CASSQTGTSGRLDTQYF.

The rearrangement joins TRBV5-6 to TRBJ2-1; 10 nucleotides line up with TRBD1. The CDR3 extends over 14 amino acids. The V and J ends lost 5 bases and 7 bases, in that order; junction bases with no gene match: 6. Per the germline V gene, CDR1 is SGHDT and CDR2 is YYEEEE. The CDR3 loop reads CASRPDRGSNEQFF. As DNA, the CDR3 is TGTGCCAGCAGGCCGGACAGGGGGAGTAATGAGCAGTTCTTC.

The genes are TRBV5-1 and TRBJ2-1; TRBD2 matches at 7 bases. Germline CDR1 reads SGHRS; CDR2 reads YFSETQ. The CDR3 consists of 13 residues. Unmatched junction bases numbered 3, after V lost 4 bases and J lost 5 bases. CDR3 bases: TGCGCCAGCAGCACCGGGACTAACAATGAGCAGTTCTTC. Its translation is CASSTGTNNEQFF.

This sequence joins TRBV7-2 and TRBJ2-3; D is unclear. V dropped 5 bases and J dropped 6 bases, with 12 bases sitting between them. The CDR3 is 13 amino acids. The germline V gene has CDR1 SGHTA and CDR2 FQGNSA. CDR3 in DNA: TGTGCCAGCAGCCCGGCATGGCGGGATACGCAGTATTTT. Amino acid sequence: CASSPAWRDTQYF.